This T cell receptor (beta chain) was observed in a study of response to subunit inactivated influenza vaccine. CDR1 is DFQATT, CDR2 SNEGSKA, per germline (reference sequence). V lost 7 bases to trimming and J lost 6 bases; unmatched junction nucleotides: 7. The CDR3 spans 13 residues. TCRdb analysed the RT-PCR reads with MiXCR anew, one entry per CDR3 protein. The repertoire has over 150,000 distinct CDR3 sequences, about a tenth of them found once; the top ten carry under 15%. The gene calls are TRBV20-1 and TRBJ2-3; 10 nucleotides match TRBD2. This specimen consisted of non-naive T cells sorted from PBMCs, obtained around seven weeks after vaccination. The TCR was taken from a man in his forties or fifties who received an inactivated influenza vaccine. The DNA for the CDR3 is TGCAGTGTGTCTAGCGGGGGCGGGGATACGCAGTATTTT. Translation: CSVSSGGGDTQYF.